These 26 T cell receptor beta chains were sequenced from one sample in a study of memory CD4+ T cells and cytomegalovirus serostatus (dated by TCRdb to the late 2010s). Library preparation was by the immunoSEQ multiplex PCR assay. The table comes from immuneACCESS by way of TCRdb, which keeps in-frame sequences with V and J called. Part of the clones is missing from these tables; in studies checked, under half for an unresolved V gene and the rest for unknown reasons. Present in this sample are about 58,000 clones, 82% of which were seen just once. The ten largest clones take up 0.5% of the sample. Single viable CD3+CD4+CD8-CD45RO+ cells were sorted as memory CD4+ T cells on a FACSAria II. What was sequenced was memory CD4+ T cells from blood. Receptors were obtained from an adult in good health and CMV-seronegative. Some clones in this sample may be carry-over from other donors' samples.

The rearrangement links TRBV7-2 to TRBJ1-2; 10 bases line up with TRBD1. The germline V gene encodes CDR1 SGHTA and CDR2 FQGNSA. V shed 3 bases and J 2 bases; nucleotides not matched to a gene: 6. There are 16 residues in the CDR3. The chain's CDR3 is CASSLLTGGANYGYTF. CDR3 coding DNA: TGTGCCAGCAGCTTGCTGACAGGGGGCGCAAACTATGGCTACACCTTC.

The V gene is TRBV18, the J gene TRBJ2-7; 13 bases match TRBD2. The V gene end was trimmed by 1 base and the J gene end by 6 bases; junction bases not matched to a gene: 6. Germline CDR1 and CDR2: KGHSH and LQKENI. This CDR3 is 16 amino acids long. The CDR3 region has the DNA TGTGCCAGCTCACCACTAACTAGCGGGGGGGGCCTCGAGCAGTACTTC. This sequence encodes CASSPLTSGGGLEQYF.

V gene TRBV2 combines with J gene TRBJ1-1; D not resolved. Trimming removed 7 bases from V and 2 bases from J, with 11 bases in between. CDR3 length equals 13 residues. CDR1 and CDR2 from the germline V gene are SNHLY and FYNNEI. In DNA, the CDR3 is TGTGCCAGCAACAATAGGGTAAACACTGAAGCTTTCTTT. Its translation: CASNNRVNTEAFF.

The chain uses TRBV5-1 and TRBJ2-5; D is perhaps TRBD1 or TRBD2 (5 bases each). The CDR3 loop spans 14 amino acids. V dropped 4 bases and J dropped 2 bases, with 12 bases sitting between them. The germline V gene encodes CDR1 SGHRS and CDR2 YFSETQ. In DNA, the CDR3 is TGCGCCAGCAGCCTGGGACGGGGACAAGAGACCCAGTACTTC. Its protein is CASSLGRGQETQYF.

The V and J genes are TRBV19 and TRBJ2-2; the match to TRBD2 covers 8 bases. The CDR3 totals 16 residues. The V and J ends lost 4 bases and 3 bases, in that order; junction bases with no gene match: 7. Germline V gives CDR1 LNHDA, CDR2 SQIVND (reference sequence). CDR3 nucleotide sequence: TGTGCCAGTAGTAATCCCGGGACTAGATACACCGGGGAGCTGTTTTTT. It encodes CASSNPGTRYTGELFF.

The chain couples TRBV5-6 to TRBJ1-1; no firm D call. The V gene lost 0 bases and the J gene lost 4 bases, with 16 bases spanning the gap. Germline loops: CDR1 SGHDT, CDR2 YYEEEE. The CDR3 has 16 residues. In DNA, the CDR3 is TGTGCCAGCAGCTTGGGGGGTAGCGGTTTCGGCACTGAAGCTTTCTTT. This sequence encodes CASSLGGSGFGTEAFF.

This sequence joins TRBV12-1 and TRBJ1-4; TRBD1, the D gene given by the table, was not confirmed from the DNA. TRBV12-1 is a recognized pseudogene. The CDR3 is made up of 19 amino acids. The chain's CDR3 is CASSPLSHYRGATNEKLFF. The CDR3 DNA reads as TGTGCCAGCAGCCCTTTATCCCATTACAGGGGAGCAACTAATGAAAAACTGTTTTTT.

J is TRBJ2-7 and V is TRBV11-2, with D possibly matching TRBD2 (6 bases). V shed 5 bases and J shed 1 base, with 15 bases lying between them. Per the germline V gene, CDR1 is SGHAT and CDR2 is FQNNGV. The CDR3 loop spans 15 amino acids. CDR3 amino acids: CASSPGLGKSYEQYF. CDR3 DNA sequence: TGTGCCAGCAGCCCGGGACTGGGAAAATCCTACGAGCAGTACTTC. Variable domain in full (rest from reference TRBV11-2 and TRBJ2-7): EAGVAQSPRYKIIEKRQSVAFWCNPISGHATLYWYQQILGQGPKLLIQFQNNGVVDDSQLPKDRFSAERLKGVDSTLKIQPAKLEDSAVYLCASSPGLGKSYEQYFGPGTRLTVT.

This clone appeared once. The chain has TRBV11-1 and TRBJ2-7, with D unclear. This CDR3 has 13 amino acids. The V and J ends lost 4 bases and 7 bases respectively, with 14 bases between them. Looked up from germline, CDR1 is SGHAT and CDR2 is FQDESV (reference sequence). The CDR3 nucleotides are TGTGCCAGCAGCTCACTCCGGGTGGGAGAGCAGTACTTC. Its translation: CASSSLRVGEQYF. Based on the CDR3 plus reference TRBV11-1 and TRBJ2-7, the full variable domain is EAEVAQSPRYKITEKSQAVAFWCDPISGHATLYWYRQILGQGPELLVQFQDESVVDDSQLPKDRFSAERLKGVDSTLKIQPAELGDSAMYLCASSSLRVGEQYFGPGTRLTVT.

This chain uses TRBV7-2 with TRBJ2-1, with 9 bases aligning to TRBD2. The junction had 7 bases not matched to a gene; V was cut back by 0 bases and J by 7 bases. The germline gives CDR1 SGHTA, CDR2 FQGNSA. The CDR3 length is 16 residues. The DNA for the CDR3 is TGTGCCAGCAGCTTAGCGGGTAGCGGGAGACCAAATGAGCAGTTCTTC. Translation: CASSLAGSGRPNEQFF.

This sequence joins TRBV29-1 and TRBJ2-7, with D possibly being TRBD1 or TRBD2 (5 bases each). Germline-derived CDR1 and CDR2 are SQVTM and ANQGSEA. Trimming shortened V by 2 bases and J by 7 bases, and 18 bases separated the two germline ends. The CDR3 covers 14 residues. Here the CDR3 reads CSVESGRDLREQYF. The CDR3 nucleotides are TGCAGCGTTGAAAGCGGCAGGGACCTAAGAGAGCAGTACTTC.

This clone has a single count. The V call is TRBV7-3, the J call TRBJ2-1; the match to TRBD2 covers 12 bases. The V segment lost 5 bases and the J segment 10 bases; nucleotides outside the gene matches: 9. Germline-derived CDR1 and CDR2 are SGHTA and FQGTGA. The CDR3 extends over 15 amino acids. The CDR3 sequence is CASSPRTSGTLEQFF. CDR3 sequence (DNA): TGTGCCAGCAGCCCTCGGACTAGCGGGACGTTGGAGCAGTTCTTC.

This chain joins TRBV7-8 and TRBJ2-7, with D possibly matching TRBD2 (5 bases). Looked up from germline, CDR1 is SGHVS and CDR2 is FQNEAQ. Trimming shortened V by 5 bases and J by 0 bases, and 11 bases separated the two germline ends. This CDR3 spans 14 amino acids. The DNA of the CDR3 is TGTGCCAGCAGCGTCCGGGAAAGCTCCTACGAGCAGTACTTC. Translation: CASSVRESSYEQYF.

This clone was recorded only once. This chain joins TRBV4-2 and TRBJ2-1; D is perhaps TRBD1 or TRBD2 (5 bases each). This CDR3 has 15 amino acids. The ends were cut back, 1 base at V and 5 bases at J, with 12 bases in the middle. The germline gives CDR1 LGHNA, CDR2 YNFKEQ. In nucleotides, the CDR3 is TGTGCCAGCAGCCAAGGGGGGAACCTGAACAATGAGCAGTTCTTC. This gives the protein CASSQGGNLNNEQFF.

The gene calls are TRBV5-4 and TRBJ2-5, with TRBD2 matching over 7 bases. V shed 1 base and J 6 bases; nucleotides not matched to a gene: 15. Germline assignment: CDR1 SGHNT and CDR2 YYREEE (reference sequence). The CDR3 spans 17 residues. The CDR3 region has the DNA TGTGCCAGCAGCTTGATGATAGCTAGCGGACGACCACAGACCCAGTACTTC. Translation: CASSLMIASGRPQTQYF.

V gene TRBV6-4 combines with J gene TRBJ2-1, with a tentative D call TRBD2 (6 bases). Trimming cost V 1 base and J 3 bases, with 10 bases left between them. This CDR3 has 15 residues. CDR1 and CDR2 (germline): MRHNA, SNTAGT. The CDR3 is CASSDFAGYYNEQFF. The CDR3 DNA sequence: TGTGCCAGCAGTGACTTTGCGGGATACTACAATGAGCAGTTCTTC.

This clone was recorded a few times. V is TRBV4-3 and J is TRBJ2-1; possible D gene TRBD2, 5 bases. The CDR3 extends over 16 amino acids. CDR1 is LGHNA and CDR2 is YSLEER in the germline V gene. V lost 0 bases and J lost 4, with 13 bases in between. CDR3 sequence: CASSQDQWSGYNEQFF. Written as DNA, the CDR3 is TGCGCCAGCAGCCAAGATCAATGGAGCGGATACAATGAGCAGTTCTTC.

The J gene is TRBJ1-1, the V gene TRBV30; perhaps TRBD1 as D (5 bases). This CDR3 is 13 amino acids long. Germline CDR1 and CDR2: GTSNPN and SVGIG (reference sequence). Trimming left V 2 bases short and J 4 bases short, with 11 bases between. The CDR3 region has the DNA TGTGCCTGGAGTATACAGGTAGGCACTGAAGCTTTCTTT. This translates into CAWSIQVGTEAFF. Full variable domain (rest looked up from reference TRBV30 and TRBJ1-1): SQTIHQWPATLVQPVGSPLSLECTVEGTSNPNLYWYRQAAGRGLQLLFYSVGIGQISSEVPQNLSASRPQDRQFILSSKKLLLSDSGFYLCAWSIQVGTEAFFGQGTRLTVV.

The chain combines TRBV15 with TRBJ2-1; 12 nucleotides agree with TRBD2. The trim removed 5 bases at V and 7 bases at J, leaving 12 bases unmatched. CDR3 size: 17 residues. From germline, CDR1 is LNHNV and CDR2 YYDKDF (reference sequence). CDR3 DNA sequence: TGTGCCACCAGCCGCCGTCAGACTAGCGGGAGTGTTAATGAGCAGTTCTTC. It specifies CATSRRQTSGSVNEQFF.

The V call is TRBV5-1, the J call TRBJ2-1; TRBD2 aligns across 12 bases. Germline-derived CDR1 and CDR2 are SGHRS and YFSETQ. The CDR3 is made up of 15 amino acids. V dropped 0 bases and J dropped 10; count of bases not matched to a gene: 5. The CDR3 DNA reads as TGCGCCAGCAGCTTGGTATCCGGGACTAGCGGGGAGCAGTTCTTC. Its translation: CASSLVSGTSGEQFF.

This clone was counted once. The CDR3 DNA follows: TGTGCCATCAGCGGGACTAGCGAGTACAATGAGCAGTTCTTC. Protein sequence: CAISGTSEYNEQFF. The chain recombines TRBV10-3 with TRBJ2-1, with 10 bases identical to TRBD2. Germline-derived CDR1 and CDR2 are ENHRY and SYGVKD. The CDR3 has 14 amino acids. After removal of 6 bases from V and 4 bases from J, the junction contained 3 bases not matched to a gene.

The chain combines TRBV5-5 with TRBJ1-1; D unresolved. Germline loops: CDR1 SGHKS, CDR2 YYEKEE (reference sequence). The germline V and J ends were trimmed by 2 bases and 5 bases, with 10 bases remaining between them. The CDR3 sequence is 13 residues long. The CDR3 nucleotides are TGTGCCAGCAGCTTCGGCGGGGAAACTGAAGCTTTCTTT. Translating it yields CASSFGGETEAFF.

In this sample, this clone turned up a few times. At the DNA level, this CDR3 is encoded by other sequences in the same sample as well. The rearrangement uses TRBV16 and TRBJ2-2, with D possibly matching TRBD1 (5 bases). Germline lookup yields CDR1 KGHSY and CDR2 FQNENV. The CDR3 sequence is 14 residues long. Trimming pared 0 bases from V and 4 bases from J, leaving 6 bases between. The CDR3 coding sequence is TGTGCCAGCAGCCAATCTCAGGGCACCGGGGAGCTGTTTTTT. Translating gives CASSQSQGTGELFF.

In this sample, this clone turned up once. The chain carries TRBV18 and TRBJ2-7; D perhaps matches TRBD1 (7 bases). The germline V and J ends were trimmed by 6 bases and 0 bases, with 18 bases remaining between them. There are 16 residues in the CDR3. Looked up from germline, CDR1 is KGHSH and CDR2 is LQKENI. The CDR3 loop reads CASSPRGQGGSYEQYF. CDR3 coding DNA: TGTGCCAGCTCCCCAAGGGGGCAGGGGGGCTCCTACGAGCAGTACTTC.

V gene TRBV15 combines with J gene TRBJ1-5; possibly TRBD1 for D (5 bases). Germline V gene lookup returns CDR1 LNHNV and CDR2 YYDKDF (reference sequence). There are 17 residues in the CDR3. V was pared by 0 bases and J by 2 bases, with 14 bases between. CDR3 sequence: CATSRDIGRDGNQPQHF. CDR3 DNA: TGTGCCACCAGCAGAGATATCGGCAGGGACGGCAATCAGCCCCAGCATTTT. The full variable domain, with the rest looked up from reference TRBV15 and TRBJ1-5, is DAMVIQNPRYQVTQFGKPVTLSCSQTLNHNVMYWYQQKSSQAPKLLFHYYDKDFNNEADTPDNFQSRRPNTSFCFLDIRSPGLGDTAMYLCATSRDIGRDGNQPQHFGDGTRLSIL.

CDR3 amino acids: CSAVDVVGGTF. CDR3 DNA sequence: TGCAGTGCCGTAGACGTGGTAGGCGGCACCTTC. The chain employs TRBV20-1 and TRBJ1-2; D gene ambiguous. There are 11 residues in the CDR3. V was shortened by 6 bases and J by 13 bases, with 18 bases between the two germline ends. Germline lookup yields CDR1 DFQATT and CDR2 SNEGSKA (reference sequence).